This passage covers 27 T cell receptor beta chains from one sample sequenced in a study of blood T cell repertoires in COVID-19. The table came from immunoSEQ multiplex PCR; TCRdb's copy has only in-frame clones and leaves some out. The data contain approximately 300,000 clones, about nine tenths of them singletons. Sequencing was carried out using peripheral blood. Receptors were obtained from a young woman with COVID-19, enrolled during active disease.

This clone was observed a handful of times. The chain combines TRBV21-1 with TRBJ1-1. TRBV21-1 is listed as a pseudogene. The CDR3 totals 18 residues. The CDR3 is CASTTKGAGAAGNTEAFF. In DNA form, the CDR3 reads TGTGCCAGCACCACCAAAGGAGCGGGGGCCGCGGGGAACACTGAAGCTTTCTTT.

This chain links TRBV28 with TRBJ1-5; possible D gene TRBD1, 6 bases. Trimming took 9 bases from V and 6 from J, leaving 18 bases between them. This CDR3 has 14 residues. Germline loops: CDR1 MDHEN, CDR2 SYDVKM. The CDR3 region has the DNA TGTGCCAGTTTGGGGGGGGCTCGGGGTCAGCCCCAGCATTTT. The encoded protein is CASLGGARGQPQHF.

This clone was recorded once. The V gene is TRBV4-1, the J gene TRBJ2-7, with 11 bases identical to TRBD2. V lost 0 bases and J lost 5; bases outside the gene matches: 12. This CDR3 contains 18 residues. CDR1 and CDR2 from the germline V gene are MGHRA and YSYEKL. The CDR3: CASSQDVRLAGLANEQYF. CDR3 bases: TGCGCCAGCAGCCAAGATGTTAGACTAGCGGGGCTTGCAAACGAGCAGTACTTC.

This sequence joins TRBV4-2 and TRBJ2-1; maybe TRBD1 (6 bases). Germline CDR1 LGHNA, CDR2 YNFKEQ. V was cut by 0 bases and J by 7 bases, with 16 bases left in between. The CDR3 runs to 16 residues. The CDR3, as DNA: TGTGCCAGCAGCCAAGATTGGGGTAGGCAGGGGAATGAGCAGTTCTTC. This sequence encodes CASSQDWGRQGNEQFF.

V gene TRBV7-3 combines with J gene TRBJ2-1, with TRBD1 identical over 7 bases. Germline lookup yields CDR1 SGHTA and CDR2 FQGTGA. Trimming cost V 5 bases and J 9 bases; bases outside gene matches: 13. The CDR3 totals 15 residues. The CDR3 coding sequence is TGTGCCAGCAGCCGCTCGGCAGGGGGTAACGCTGAGCAGTTCTTC. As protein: CASSRSAGGNAEQFF.

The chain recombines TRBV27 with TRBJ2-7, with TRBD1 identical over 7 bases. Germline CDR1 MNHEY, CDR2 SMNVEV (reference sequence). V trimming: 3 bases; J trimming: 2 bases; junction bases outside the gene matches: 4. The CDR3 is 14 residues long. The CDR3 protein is CASSFRQGAYEQYF. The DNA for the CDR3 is TGTGCCAGCAGTTTCCGACAGGGTGCCTACGAGCAGTACTTC.

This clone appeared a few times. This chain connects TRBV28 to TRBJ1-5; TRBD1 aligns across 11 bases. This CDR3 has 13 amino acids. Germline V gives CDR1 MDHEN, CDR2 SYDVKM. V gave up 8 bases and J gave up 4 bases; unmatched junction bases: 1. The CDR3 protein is CASGTGGNQPQHF. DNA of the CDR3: TGTGCCAGCGGGACAGGGGGAAATCAGCCCCAGCATTTT. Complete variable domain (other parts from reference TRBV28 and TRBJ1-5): DVKVTQSSRYLVKRTGEKVFLECVQDMDHENMFWYRQDPGLGLRLIYFSYDVKMKEKGDIPEGYSVSREKKERFSLILESASTNQTSMYLCASGTGGNQPQHFGDGTRLSIL.

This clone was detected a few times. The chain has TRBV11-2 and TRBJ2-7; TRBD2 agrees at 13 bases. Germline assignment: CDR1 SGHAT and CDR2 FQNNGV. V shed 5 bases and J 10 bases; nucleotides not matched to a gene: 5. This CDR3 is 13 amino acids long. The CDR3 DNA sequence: TGTGCCAGCAGCCTGGGACTAGCGGGGCTACAGTACTTC. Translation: CASSLGLAGLQYF.

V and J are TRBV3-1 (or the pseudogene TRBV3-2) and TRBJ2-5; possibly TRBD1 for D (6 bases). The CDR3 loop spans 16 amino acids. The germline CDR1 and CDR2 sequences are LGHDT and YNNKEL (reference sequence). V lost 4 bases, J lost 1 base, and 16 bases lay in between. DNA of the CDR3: TGTGCCAGCAGCCGAATTACAGGGTCGGGCCAAGAGACCCAGTACTTC. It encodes CASSRITGSGQETQYF.

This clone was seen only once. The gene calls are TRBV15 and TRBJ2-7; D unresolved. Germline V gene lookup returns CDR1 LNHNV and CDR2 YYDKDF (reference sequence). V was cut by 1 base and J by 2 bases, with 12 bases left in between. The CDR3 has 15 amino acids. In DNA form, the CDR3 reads TGTGCCACCAGCAGAGCCGGTAGTACCGCCTACGAGCAGTACTTC. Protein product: CATSRAGSTAYEQYF.

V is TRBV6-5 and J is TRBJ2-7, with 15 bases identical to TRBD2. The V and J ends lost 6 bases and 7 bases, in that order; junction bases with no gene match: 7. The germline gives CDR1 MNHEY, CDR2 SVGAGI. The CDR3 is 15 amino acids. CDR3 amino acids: CASRGLAGGPQEQYF. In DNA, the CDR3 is TGTGCCAGCAGAGGACTAGCGGGAGGGCCGCAAGAGCAGTACTTC.

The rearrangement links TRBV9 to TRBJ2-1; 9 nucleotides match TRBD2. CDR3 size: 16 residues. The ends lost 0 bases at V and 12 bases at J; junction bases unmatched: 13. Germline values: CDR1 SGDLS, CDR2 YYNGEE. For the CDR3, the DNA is TGTGCCAGCAGCGTAGATGGGACTAGCCGAGTCGGTGGGCAGTTCTTC. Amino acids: CASSVDGTSRVGGQFF.

The DNA for the CDR3 is TGTGCCAGCAGCGAACGGGACACTTCGGGTTCAGATACGCAGTATTTT. Its protein product is CASSERDTSGSDTQYF. This chain joins TRBV11-3 and TRBJ2-3; D is perhaps TRBD1 (6 bases). Germline V gene sequence: CDR1 SGHNT, CDR2 YENEEA. The CDR3 length is 16 residues. V lost 5 bases and J 4 bases, leaving 19 bases between the germline ends. The entire variable domain, with the rest obtained from reference TRBV11-3 and TRBJ2-3, is as follows: EAGVVQSPRYKIIEKKQPVAFWCNPISGHNTLYWYLQNLGQGPELLIRYENEEAVDDSQLPKDRFSAERLKGVDSTLKIQPAELGDSAVYLCASSERDTSGSDTQYFGPGTRLTVL.

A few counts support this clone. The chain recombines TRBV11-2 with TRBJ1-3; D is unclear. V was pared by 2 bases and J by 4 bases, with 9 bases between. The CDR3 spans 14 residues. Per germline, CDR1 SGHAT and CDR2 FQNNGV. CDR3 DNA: TGTGCCAGCAGCTTATCCCTAGCCGGAAACACCATATATTTT. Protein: CASSLSLAGNTIYF.

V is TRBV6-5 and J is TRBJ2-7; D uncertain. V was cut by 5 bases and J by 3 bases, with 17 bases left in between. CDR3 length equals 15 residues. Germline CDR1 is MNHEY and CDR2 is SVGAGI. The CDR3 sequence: CASSPVARSHYEQYF. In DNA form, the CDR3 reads TGTGCCAGCAGTCCCGTCGCGAGGTCGCACTACGAGCAGTACTTC.

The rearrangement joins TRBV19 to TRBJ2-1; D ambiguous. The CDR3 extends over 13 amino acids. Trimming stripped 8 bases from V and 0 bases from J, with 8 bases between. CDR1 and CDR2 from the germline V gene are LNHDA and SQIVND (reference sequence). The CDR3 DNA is TGTGCCAGTCGGGTTGGCTCCTACAATGAGCAGTTCTTC. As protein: CASRVGSYNEQFF.

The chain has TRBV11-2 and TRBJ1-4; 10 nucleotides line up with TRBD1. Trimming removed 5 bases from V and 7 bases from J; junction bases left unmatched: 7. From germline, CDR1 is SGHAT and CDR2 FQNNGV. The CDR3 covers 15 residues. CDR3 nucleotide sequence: TGTGCCAGCAGCCCAGGACAGGGGGGGTCTGAAAAACTGTTTTTT. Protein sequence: CASSPGQGGSEKLFF.

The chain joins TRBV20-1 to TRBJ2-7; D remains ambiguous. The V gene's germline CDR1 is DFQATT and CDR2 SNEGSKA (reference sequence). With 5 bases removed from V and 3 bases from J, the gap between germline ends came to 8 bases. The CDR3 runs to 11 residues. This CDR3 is CSAYKYYEQYF. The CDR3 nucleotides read TGCAGTGCTTATAAATACTACGAGCAGTACTTC.

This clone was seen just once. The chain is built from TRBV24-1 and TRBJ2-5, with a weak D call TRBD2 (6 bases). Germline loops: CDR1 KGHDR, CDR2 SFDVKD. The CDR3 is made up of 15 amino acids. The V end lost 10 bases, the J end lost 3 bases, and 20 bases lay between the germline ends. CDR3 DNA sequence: TGTGCCACGGGCGGGACCCCACCCAACAAAGAGACCCAGTACTTC. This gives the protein CATGGTPPNKETQYF.

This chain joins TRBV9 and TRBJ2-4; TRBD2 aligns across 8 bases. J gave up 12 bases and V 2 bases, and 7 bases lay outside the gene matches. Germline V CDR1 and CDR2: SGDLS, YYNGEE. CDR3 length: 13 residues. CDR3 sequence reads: CASSVADSGDQYF. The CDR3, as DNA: TGTGCCAGCAGCGTTGCCGATAGCGGGGATCAGTACTTC.

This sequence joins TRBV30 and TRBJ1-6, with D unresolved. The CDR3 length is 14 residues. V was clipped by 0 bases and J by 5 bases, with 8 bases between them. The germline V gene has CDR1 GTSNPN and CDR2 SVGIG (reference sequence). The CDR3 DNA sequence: TGTGCCTGGAGTGTGGGCGGGGATAATTCACCCCTCCACTTT. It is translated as CAWSVGGDNSPLHF.

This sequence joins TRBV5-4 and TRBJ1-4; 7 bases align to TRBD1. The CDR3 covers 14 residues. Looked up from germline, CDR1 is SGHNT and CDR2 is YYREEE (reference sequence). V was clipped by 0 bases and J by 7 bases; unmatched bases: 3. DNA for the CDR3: TGTGCCAGCAGCTTGGGACAGGGTCGTGAAAAACTGTTTTTT. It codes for CASSLGQGREKLFF.

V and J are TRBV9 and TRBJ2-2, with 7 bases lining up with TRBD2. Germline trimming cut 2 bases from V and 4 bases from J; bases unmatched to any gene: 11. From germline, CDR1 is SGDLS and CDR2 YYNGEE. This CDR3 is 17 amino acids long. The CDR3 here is CASSVPRGSLGTGELFF. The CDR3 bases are TGTGCCAGCAGCGTCCCGCGCGGGAGCCTAGGCACCGGGGAGCTGTTTTTT.

The CDR3 reads CASSELAGVHEQFF. As DNA, the CDR3 is TGTGCCAGCAGTGAACTAGCGGGAGTTCATGAGCAGTTCTTC. The chain is built from TRBV2 and TRBJ2-1, with 10 bases matching TRBD2. In germline, CDR1 is SNHLY, CDR2 FYNNEI. CDR3 length: 14 amino acids. V was clipped by 2 bases and J by 8 bases; unmatched bases: 3. The full variable domain, rest sourced from reference TRBV2 and TRBJ2-1, is EPEVTQTPSHQVTQMGQEVILRCVPISNHLYFYWYRQILGQKVEFLVSFYNNEISEKSEIFDDQFSVERPDGSNFTLKIRSTKLEDSAMYFCASSELAGVHEQFFGPGTRLTVL.

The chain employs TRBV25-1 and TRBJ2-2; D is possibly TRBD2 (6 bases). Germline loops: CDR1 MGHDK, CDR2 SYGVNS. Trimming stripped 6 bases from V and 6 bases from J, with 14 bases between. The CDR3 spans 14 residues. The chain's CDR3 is CASRALSGAGELFF. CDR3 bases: TGTGCCAGCAGGGCCCTATCGGGGGCCGGGGAGCTGTTTTTT.

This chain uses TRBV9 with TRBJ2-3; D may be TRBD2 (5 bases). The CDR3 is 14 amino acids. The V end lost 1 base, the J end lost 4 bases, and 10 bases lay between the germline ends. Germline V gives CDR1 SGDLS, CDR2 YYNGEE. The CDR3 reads CASSVTRMSDTQYF. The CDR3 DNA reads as TGTGCCAGCAGCGTAACTAGGATGTCAGATACGCAGTATTTT.

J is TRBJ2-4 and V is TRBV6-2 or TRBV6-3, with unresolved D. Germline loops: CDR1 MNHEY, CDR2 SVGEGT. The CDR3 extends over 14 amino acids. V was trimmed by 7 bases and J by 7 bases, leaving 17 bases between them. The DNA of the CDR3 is TGTGCCAGCACCCCCATCCGAGATTCGAACATTCAGTACTTC. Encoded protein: CASTPIRDSNIQYF.